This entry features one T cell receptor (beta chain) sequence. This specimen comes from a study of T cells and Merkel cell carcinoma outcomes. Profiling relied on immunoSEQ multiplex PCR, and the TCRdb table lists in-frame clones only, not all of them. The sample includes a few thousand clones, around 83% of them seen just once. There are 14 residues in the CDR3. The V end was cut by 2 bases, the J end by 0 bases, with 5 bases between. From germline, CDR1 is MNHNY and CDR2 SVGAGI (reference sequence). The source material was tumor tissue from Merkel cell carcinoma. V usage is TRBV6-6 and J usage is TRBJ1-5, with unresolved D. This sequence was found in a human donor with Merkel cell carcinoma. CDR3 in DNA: TGTGCCAGCAGTTACGGGGATAGCAATCAGCCCCAGCATTTT. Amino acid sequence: CASSYGDSNQPQHF.